Below are 28 T cell receptor beta chains sequenced from a single sample in a study of human T cells and chemical hapten exposure. Each CDR3 protein gets one entry after TCRdb re-called the RACE reads with MiXCR. The sample has more than 60,000 distinct CDR3 sequences; 10% to 13% are singletons. This sample's time point: patch test 2, 6 weeks after DPC sensitization. The treatment here: therapeutic diphenylcyclopropenone sensitization with weekly scalp DPC. The sequencing used whole blood, collected in connection with sensitization to the hapten diphenylcyclopropenone (DPC). Receptor source: a woman aged 50 to 60 with alopecia areata. Some clones in this sample may be carry-over from other donors' samples.

The CDR3 protein is CSVGDRTTDTQYF. As DNA, the CDR3 is TGCAGCGTTGGCGACAGGACCACAGATACGCAGTATTTT. V gene TRBV29-1 combines with J gene TRBJ2-3, with a tentative D call TRBD1 (6 bases). The CDR3 spans 13 residues. V shed 4 bases and J shed 2 bases, with 10 bases lying between them. CDR1 is SQVTM, CDR2 ANQGSEA, per germline.

This clonotype was recorded at least ten times. The chain recombines TRBV5-5 with TRBJ1-2; D is ambiguous. The germline V and J ends were trimmed by 4 bases and 3 bases, with 16 bases remaining between them. This CDR3 region has 15 residues. Germline CDR1 is SGHKS and CDR2 is YYEKEE (reference sequence). CDR3 nucleotide sequence: TGTGCCAGCAGCCGCGTCGCTACAGAAGACTATGGCTACACCTTC. Amino acids: CASSRVATEDYGYTF. Full variable domain (missing parts from reference TRBV5-5 and TRBJ1-2): DAGVTQSPTHLIKTRGQQVTLRCSPISGHKSVSWYQQVLGQGPQFIFQYYEKEERGRGNFPDRFSARQFPNYSSELNVNALLLGDSALYLCASSRVATEDYGYTFGSGTRLTVV.

Many counts were recorded for this clonotype. The chain uses TRBV5-1 and TRBJ1-2, with D perhaps matching TRBD1 (6 bases). The CDR3 covers 16 residues. Germline-derived CDR1 and CDR2 are SGHRS and YFSETQ. Deletions cut 0 bases from V and 1 base from J, with 13 bases between. The CDR3 region is CASSLDRTALNYGYTF. CDR3 sequence (DNA): TGCGCCAGCAGCTTGGACCGGACAGCCCTTAACTATGGCTACACCTTC.

This clonotype was recorded many times. This chain uses TRBV29-1 with TRBJ2-3; D is unresolved. V was pared by 0 bases and J by 6 bases, with 19 bases between. This CDR3 has 16 residues. Per the germline V gene, CDR1 is SQVTM and CDR2 is ANQGSEA. In nucleotides, the CDR3 is TGCAGCGTTGAAGAAGGTGCGTTCTCACGGGCGGATACGCAGTATTTT. It codes for CSVEEGAFSRADTQYF.

This clonotype was seen at least ten times. This sequence joins TRBV7-9 and TRBJ2-3; D uncertain. Trimming took off 1 base at V and 5 bases at J, with 1 base between the two ends. This CDR3 is built from 11 residues. The germline V gene has CDR1 SEHNR and CDR2 FQNEAQ (reference sequence). This chain's CDR3 is CASSLEDTQYF. The CDR3 coding sequence is TGTGCCAGCAGCTTAGAAGATACGCAGTATTTT.

This clonotype has at least ten counts. The chain carries TRBV10-3 and TRBJ2-1, with D perhaps TRBD1 (5 bases). The CDR3 totals 12 residues. V gave up 6 bases and J gave up 7 bases, with 10 bases separating them. Germline lookup yields CDR1 ENHRY and CDR2 SYGVKD. CDR3 sequence: CAIRGPANEQFF. CDR3 bases: TGTGCCATCAGGGGGCCTGCAAATGAGCAGTTCTTC.

This clonotype occurred many times. J is TRBJ2-3 and V is TRBV5-6; 10 positions match TRBD2. The V segment lost 4 bases and the J segment 1 base; nucleotides outside the gene matches: 6. Germline V gene sequence: CDR1 SGHDT, CDR2 YYEEEE. This CDR3 comprises 16 residues. Written as DNA, the CDR3 is TGTGCCAGCAGCCCTCTAGCGGGAGTAGGCACAGATACGCAGTATTTT. This codes for CASSPLAGVGTDTQYF.

In this sample, this clonotype turned up many times. The gene calls are TRBV7-2 and TRBJ2-2; tentatively, D is TRBD2 (6 bases). Germline CDR1 is SGHTA and CDR2 is FQGNSA. Trimming took off 5 bases at V and 0 bases at J, with 13 bases between the two ends. The CDR3 has 16 residues. DNA for the CDR3: TGTGCCAGCAGCGCCCGCGGGACCCCGAACACCGGGGAGCTGTTTTTT. This encodes CASSARGTPNTGELFF.

This clonotype was counted many times. One junction end disagrees with the germline gene, perhaps due to a read error. J is TRBJ2-3 and V is TRBV7-9; 9 bases line up with TRBD2. The CDR3 contains 12 residues. Germline CDR1 is SEHNR and CDR2 is FQNEAQ (reference sequence). This CDR3 reads CASELGLAGTDF. The CDR3 bases are TGTGCCAGTGAGCTGGGGCTAGCGGGAACGGATTTT.

This clonotype has at least ten counts. The V call is TRBV10-3, the J call TRBJ1-3; D is ambiguous. Germline CDR1 and CDR2: ENHRY and SYGVKD. The CDR3 runs to 15 residues. V was trimmed by 0 bases and J by 0 bases, leaving 6 bases between them. DNA of the CDR3: TGTGCCATCAGTGAGTCTTGGATCTCTGGAAACACCATATATTTT. Translated: CAISESWISGNTIYF.

This clonotype was found a few times. This chain joins TRBV29-1 and TRBJ1-1; 9 nucleotides agree with TRBD1. CDR3 length: 13 amino acids. In germline, CDR1 is SQVTM, CDR2 ANQGSEA. The trim removed 7 bases at V and 1 base at J, leaving 4 bases unmatched. The CDR3 coding sequence is TGCAGCGGTGTACAGGGGGCGAACACTGAAGCTTTCTTT. It translates to CSGVQGANTEAFF.

This clonotype came up many times. The CDR3, as DNA: TGTGCCAGCAGTGACGGCGGGGCCGTACGGGAAAAACTGTTTTTT. It encodes CASSDGGAVREKLFF. V usage is TRBV2 and J usage is TRBJ1-4; D is possibly TRBD1 (5 bases). This CDR3 has 15 amino acids. Trimming left V 3 bases short and J 8 bases short, with 16 bases between. CDR1 is SNHLY and CDR2 is FYNNEI in the germline V gene.

This clonotype was found many times. The rearrangement uses TRBV12-3 or TRBV12-4 and TRBJ1-1; TRBD1 agrees at 7 bases. The CDR3 has 13 residues. V trimming: 6 bases; J trimming: 4 bases; junction bases outside the gene matches: 5. The CDR3 DNA follows: TGTGCCAGCAGCTCGACAGGGACCACTGAAGCTTTCTTT. Translating gives CASSSTGTTEAFF.

This chain connects TRBV20-1 to TRBJ1-1; D call uncertain. Trimming cost V 1 base and J 1 base, with 7 bases left between them. Looked up from germline, CDR1 is DFQATT and CDR2 is SNEGSKA (reference sequence). The CDR3 extends over 13 amino acids. The CDR3 DNA reads as TGCAGTGCTAGAGTTAACTGGAACACTGAAGCTTTCTTT. Amino acids: CSARVNWNTEAFF.

This clonotype was observed a few times. The V call is TRBV20-1, the J call TRBJ2-3; 8 nucleotides line up with TRBD2. This CDR3 spans 14 amino acids. Germline lookup yields CDR1 DFQATT and CDR2 SNEGSKA (reference sequence). V was clipped by 6 bases and J by 0 bases; unmatched bases: 5. In DNA, the CDR3 is TGCAGTGCGGTAGCGGGAACTAGCACAGATACGCAGTATTTT. It encodes CSAVAGTSTDTQYF.

In this sample, this clonotype turned up a few times. Here the CDR3 reads CASSVATRTSGPEQRTDTQYF. The CDR3 DNA reads as TGTGCCAGCAGCGTAGCTACGAGGACTAGCGGCCCGGAGCAGCGCACAGATACGCAGTATTTT. The rearrangement uses TRBV9 and TRBJ2-3, with 10 bases lining up with TRBD2. The CDR3 sequence is 21 residues long. Per the germline V gene, CDR1 is SGDLS and CDR2 is YYNGEE. Trimming took 0 bases from V and 1 from J; bases not matched to a gene: 17.

This clonotype has at least ten counts. CDR3 DNA sequence: TGTGCCAGCAGTCTAGGACTAGCCCTAAGCACAGATACGCAGTATTTT. Amino acid sequence: CASSLGLALSTDTQYF. The rearrangement joins TRBV7-8 to TRBJ2-3, with 8 bases aligning to TRBD2. V shed 6 bases and J 0 bases; nucleotides not matched to a gene: 8. The CDR3 contains 16 residues. The germline CDR1 and CDR2 sequences are SGHVS and FQNEAQ.

This clonotype was observed at least ten times. The rearrangement links TRBV10-3 to TRBJ2-5, with D perhaps being TRBD1 or TRBD2 (6 bases each). CDR1 is ENHRY, CDR2 SYGVKD, per germline. CDR3 length: 14 residues. Trimming took off 8 bases at V and 4 bases at J, with 17 bases between the two ends. The chain's CDR3 is CAISNAEGGETQYF. CDR3 in DNA: TGTGCCATCTCAAACGCGGAGGGGGGAGAGACCCAGTACTTC.

This clonotype was picked up many times. The gene calls are TRBV19 and TRBJ1-1, with D unresolved. The CDR3 has 14 residues. Germline CDR1 and CDR2: LNHDA and SQIVND (reference sequence). V lost 3 bases and J 1 base, leaving 9 bases between the germline ends. CDR3 bases: TGTGCCAGTAGTATCACCGGGGAGAACACTGAAGCTTTCTTT. Its protein product is CASSITGENTEAFF.

This clonotype came up many times. The V gene is TRBV6-5, the J gene TRBJ2-1; 9 nucleotides line up with TRBD1. The CDR3 sequence is 15 residues long. Trimming at V came to 7 bases and at J to 4 bases, leaving 8 bases not matched to a gene. Germline V lookup: CDR1 MNHEY, CDR2 SVGAGI. This CDR3 reads CASTKDRGRYNEQFF. CDR3 sequence (DNA): TGTGCCAGCACCAAAGACAGGGGGAGATACAATGAGCAGTTCTTC.

V and J are TRBV7-8 and TRBJ2-5, with a possible D match to TRBD2 (5 bases). Trimming cost V 5 bases and J 4 bases, with 5 bases left between them. Germline lookup yields CDR1 SGHVS and CDR2 FQNEAQ. CDR3 length equals 11 residues. The CDR3 spells CASSGLETQYF. As DNA, the CDR3 is TGTGCCAGCAGCGGACTAGAGACCCAGTACTTC.

The table lists this clonotype with many counts. This sequence joins TRBV11-2 and TRBJ1-1, with D unclear. Germline V lookup: CDR1 SGHAT, CDR2 FQNNGV. The CDR3 loop spans 11 amino acids. Trimming removed 1 base at V and 7 bases at J, with 4 bases between. CDR3 loop: CASSLVGEAFF. DNA for the CDR3: TGTGCCAGCAGCTTAGTTGGTGAAGCTTTCTTT. The whole variable domain, remainder taken from reference TRBV11-2 and TRBJ1-1, is EAGVAQSPRYKIIEKRQSVAFWCNPISGHATLYWYQQILGQGPKLLIQFQNNGVVDDSQLPKDRFSAERLKGVDSTLKIQPAKLEDSAVYLCASSLVGEAFFGQGTRLTVV.

This clonotype was counted at least ten times. The chain joins TRBV7-9 to TRBJ2-7; TRBD2 matches 9 bases. J was trimmed by 7 bases and V by 1 base; bases with no gene match: 5. The CDR3 is made up of 14 amino acids. Germline V gene lookup returns CDR1 SEHNR and CDR2 FQNEAQ (reference sequence). DNA for the CDR3: TGTGCCAGCAGCTTAGTAGCGGGAGACCGGGAGCAGTACTTC. Its translation is CASSLVAGDREQYF. The whole variable domain, filled in from reference TRBV7-9 and TRBJ2-7, reads DTGVSQNPRHKITKRGQNVTFRCDPISEHNRLYWYRQTLGQGPEFLTYFQNEAQLEKSRLLSDRFSAERPKGSFSTLEIQRTEQGDSAMYLCASSLVAGDREQYFGPGTRLTVT.

This clonotype appeared a few times. The J gene is TRBJ2-7, the V gene TRBV29-1; a weak D match, TRBD1 (6 bases). From germline, CDR1 is SQVTM and CDR2 ANQGSEA. Deletions cut 6 bases from V and 2 bases from J, with 11 bases between. The CDR3 contains 12 residues. The CDR3 nucleotides read TGCAGCGTCTCCCGGGACACCTACGAGCAGTACTTC. This gives the protein CSVSRDTYEQYF.

Ten or more counts support this clonotype. This rearrangement joins TRBV4-1 to TRBJ1-4; D is uncertain. Trimming stripped 0 bases from V and 0 bases from J, with 17 bases between. The CDR3 extends over 19 amino acids. Germline V gives CDR1 MGHRA, CDR2 YSYEKL. The chain's CDR3 is CASSQDWVRDWATNEKLFF. For the CDR3, the DNA is TGCGCCAGCAGCCAAGATTGGGTCAGAGATTGGGCAACTAATGAAAAACTGTTTTTT.

This clonotype has at least ten counts. The V and J genes are TRBV2 and TRBJ1-1; the D gene is possibly TRBD1 (5 bases). Germline CDR1 and CDR2: SNHLY and FYNNEI. CDR3 size: 13 residues. The V end was cut by 5 bases, the J end by 2 bases, with 9 bases between. CDR3 sequence: CASSWGRNTEAFF. The CDR3 nucleotides read TGTGCCAGCAGTTGGGGACGTAACACTGAAGCTTTCTTT.

This sequence joins TRBV15 and TRBJ2-1; 12 bases agree with TRBD2. J was trimmed by 8 bases and V by 3 bases; bases with no gene match: 8. Germline CDR1 and CDR2: LNHNV and YYDKDF (reference sequence). The CDR3 runs 16 residues. The CDR3 is CATSRDRLAGVDEQFF. In DNA form, the CDR3 reads TGTGCCACCAGCAGGGACCGACTAGCGGGAGTGGATGAGCAGTTCTTC.

This clonotype came up a few times. The rearrangement uses TRBV7-6 and TRBJ2-1; 8 bases are shared with TRBD2. CDR1 and CDR2 from the germline V gene are SGHVS and FNYEAQ. CDR3 length: 15 amino acids. J lost 5 bases, V lost 2 bases, and 5 bases had no gene match. CDR3 in amino acids: CASSLSGSENNEQFF. The CDR3 bases are TGTGCCAGCAGCTTAAGCGGGAGCGAGAACAATGAGCAGTTCTTC.